Below, 7 T cell receptor beta chains from the same sample are listed, as sequenced in a study of blood T cells in healthy people across ages. Alongside a J-beta primer mix, a sample-barcoded 5' primer served in a second PCR lasting roughly 7 to 12 cycles. TCRdb redid the calling of the 5' RACE reads with MiXCR, one entry per CDR3 protein. The sample consists of fewer than 950,000 distinct CDR3 sequences, about 55% of them appearing once. Material: blood. These receptors all come from a man older than 75 in good health.

The chain links TRBV12-3 or TRBV12-4 to TRBJ1-5; D is undetermined. Trimming shortened V by 8 bases and J by 0 bases, and 8 bases separated the two germline ends. CDR3 size: 13 residues. CDR3 coding DNA: TGTGCCAGCCTTGGGGATAGCAATCAGCCCCAGCATTTT. Translating gives CASLGDSNQPQHF.

This clonotype has only a few counts. The gene calls are TRBV18 and TRBJ2-7; a weak D match, TRBD2 (6 bases). This CDR3 is 14 amino acids long. Germline CDR1 KGHSH, CDR2 LQKENI. V lost 2 bases and J lost 4, with 12 bases in between. CDR3 protein: CASSPIGAGYEQYF. CDR3 bases: TGTGCCAGCTCACCAATCGGGGCGGGATACGAGCAGTACTTC.

This chain links TRBV10-3 with TRBJ2-2; D is unresolved. Per the germline V gene, CDR1 is ENHRY and CDR2 is SYGVKD. Trimming pared 6 bases from V and 8 bases from J, leaving 13 bases between. The CDR3 runs 13 residues. The CDR3 loop reads CAISEEPSGELFF. As DNA, the CDR3 is TGTGCCATCAGCGAAGAACCTAGTGGGGAGCTGTTTTTT.

This chain joins TRBV20-1 and TRBJ2-5; 14 bases are shared with TRBD2. The last part of the DNA fits TRBJ2-7 better; the J call may be wrong. CDR1 and CDR2 (germline): DFQATT, SNEGSKA (reference sequence). There are 15 residues in the CDR3. CDR3 region: CSASRTSGRIGEQYF. The CDR3 nucleotides read TGCAGTGCTAGTAGGACTAGCGGGAGGATAGGCGAGCAGTACTTC.

The CDR3 reads CSAPPDYPARTQYF. CDR3 bases: TGCAGTGCTCCCCCCGACTATCCCGCCCGAACCCAGTACTTC. The rearrangement uses TRBV20-1 and TRBJ2-5; perhaps TRBD2 as D (5 bases). The CDR3 consists of 14 residues. The germline gives CDR1 DFQATT, CDR2 SNEGSKA (reference sequence). The V and J ends lost 5 bases and 8 bases respectively, with 21 bases between them.

In its sample, this clonotype was seen a few times. The rearrangement joins TRBV2 to TRBJ2-1; 9 bases agree with TRBD2. Per germline, CDR1 SNHLY and CDR2 FYNNEI. This CDR3 has 15 residues. J lost 8 bases, V lost 8 bases, and 13 bases had no gene match. The CDR3 reads CASSVAGASMDEQFF. The CDR3, as DNA: TGTGCCAGCTCTGTAGCGGGAGCCTCGATGGATGAGCAGTTCTTC.

The V call is TRBV11-2, the J call TRBJ2-5; D not resolved. CDR1 and CDR2 (germline): SGHAT, FQNNGV. The CDR3 is 14 amino acids. V lost 1 base, J lost 5 bases, and 11 bases lay in between. CDR3 sequence reads: CASSLGLGSETQYF. CDR3 nucleotide sequence: TGTGCCAGCAGCTTAGGTCTGGGTTCGGAGACCCAGTACTTC.